This entry describes one T cell receptor beta chain. The target antigen is unknown. These data originate in a study of tumor-infiltrating lymphocytes in primary liver carcinoma. About the study: Men as well as women, aged 30 to 69 years, made up the patients. Stage T1-T3 N0M0 tumors measured 4.2 to 10 cm at most. Points from the study as a whole: Tumor samples exhibited a significantly greater top-250-clone fraction than blood samples (p = 0.039).

Germline loops: CDR1 LGHNA, CDR2 YSLEER. This CDR3 region has 15 residues. Priming with a constant-region primer yielded TCR beta cDNA from about 510 ng total RNA. Libraries for TCR beta were built through three nested multiplex PCR rounds, which together made up a slightly modified ARM-PCR procedure. PCR rounds one and two used TRBV1-TRBV30 forward primers with a C-beta reverse primer for approximately 11 cycles each. TCRdb ran MiXCR on the multiplex PCR reads and lists one entry per CDR3 protein. The sample yields approximately 24,000 distinct CDR3 sequences, roughly 80% seen once. Co-extraction of both nucleic acids (RNA and DNA) used about 19-33 mg of unsorted bulk tissue. Five separate regions of each tumor underwent sampling.

Sequencing input: liver tumor tissue from sampling region 3. The subset is: tumor region T3, left-lateral pole. This receptor was identified in a man aged 35-49 years with primary liver carcinoma and hepatitis B virus infection. The rearrangement links TRBV4-3 to TRBJ2-1; 7 bases match TRBD1. The CDR3 DNA reads as TGCGTCAACAGCCAAGGGCACAGGGGATGGAATGAGCAGTTCTTC. It codes for CVNSQGHRGWNEQFF.